The present T cell receptor beta chain was sequenced within a study of CD4+ T cells in melanoma. Study-level findings and limits: CD8+ T cell, macrophage and B cell function reportedly correlated with neoantigen-specific CD4+ T cells. Reportedly, melanoma neoantigen-specific CD4+ T cells showed varied differentiation states.

This CDR3 contains 15 residues. Per germline, CDR1 SGHTA and CDR2 FQGNSA. Trimming at V came to 1 base and at J to 8 bases, leaving 7 bases not matched to a gene. Some clones are missing from TCRdb's copy, which holds only in-frame ones; the method was immunoSEQ multiplex PCR. The table shows more than 90,000 clones, with 92% occurring only once. As regards this clone: What it binds is not known.

The V and J genes are TRBV7-2 and TRBJ1-4, with 7 nucleotides matching TRBD1. The TCR was taken from a human donor with melanoma. The source material was peripheral blood. CDR3 DNA: TGTGCCAGCAGCTTAGATGGGACAGCCGGGGAAAAACTGTTTTTT. Protein product: CASSLDGTAGEKLFF.